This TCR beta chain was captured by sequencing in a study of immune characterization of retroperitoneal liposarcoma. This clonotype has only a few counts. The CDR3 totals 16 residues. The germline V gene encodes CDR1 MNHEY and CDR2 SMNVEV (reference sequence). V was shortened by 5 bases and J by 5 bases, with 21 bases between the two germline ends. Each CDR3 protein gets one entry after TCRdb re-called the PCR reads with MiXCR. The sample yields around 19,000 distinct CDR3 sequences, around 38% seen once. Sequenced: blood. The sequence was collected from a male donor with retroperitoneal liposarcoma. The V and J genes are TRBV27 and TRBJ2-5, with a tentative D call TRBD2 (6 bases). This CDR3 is CASSHSQGLAKETQYF. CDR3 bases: TGTGCCAGCAGTCACTCCCAGGGACTTGCGAAGGAGACCCAGTACTTC.